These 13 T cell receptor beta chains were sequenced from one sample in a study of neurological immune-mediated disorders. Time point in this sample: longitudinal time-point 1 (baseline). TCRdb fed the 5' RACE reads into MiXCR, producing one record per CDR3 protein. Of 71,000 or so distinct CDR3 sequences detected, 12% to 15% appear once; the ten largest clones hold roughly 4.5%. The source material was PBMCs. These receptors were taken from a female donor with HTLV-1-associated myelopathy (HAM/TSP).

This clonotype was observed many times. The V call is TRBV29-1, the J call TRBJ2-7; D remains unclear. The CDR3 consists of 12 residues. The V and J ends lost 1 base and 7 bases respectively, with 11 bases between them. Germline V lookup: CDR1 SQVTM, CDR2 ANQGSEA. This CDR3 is CSVEVWSQEQYF. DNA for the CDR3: TGCAGCGTTGAAGTATGGTCCCAAGAGCAGTACTTC.

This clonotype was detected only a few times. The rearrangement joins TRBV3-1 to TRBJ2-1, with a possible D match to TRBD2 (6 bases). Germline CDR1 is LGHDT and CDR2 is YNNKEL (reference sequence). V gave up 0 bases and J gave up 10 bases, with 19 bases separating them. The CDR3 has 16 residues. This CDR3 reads CASSQDRRGPREEQFF. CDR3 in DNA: TGTGCCAGCAGCCAAGATCGGCGGGGCCCGAGGGAGGAGCAGTTCTTC.

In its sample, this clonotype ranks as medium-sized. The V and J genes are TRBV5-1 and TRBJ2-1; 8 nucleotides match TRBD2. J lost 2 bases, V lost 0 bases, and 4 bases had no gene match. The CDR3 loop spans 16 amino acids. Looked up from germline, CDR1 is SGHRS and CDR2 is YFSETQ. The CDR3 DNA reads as TGCGCCAGCAGCTTGGAAACGGGGGGGGCCTACAATGAGCAGTTCTTC. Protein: CASSLETGGAYNEQFF.

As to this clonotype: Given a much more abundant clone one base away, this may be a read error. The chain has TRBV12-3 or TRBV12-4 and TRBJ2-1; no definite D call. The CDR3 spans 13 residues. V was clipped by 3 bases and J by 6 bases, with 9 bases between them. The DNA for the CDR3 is TGTGCCAGCAGTTTGGTATTAACCAATGAGCAGTTCTTC. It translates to CASSLVLTNEQFF.

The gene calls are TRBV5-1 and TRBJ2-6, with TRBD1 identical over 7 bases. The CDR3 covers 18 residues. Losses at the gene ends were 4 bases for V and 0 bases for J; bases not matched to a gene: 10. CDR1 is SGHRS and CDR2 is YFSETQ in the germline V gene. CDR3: CASSGSGTAFSGANVLTF. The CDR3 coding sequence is TGCGCCAGCAGCGGATCCGGGACAGCCTTCTCTGGGGCCAACGTCCTGACTTTC. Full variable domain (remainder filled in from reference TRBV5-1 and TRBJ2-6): KAGVTQTPRYLIKTRGQQVTLSCSPISGHRSVSWYQQTPGQGLQFLFEYFSETQRNKGNFPGRFSGRQFSNSRSEMNVSTLELGDSALYLCASSGSGTAFSGANVLTFGAGSRLTVL.

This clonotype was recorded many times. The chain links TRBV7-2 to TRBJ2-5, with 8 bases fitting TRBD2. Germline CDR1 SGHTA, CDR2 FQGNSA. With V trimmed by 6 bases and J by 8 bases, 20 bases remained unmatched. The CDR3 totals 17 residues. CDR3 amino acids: CASSSAPGLGELGTQYF. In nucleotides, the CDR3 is TGTGCCAGCAGTTCCGCACCGGGACTAGGGGAGCTTGGTACCCAGTACTTC.

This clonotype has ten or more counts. CDR3 sequence reads: CASSHTRSYEQYF. The CDR3 DNA reads TGTGCCAGCAGCCATACGCGGTCCTACGAGCAGTACTTC. The genes are TRBV7-2 and TRBJ2-7; D is ambiguous. Trimming stripped 5 bases from V and 1 base from J, with 9 bases between. Germline V lookup: CDR1 SGHTA, CDR2 FQGNSA. CDR3 size: 13 residues. Full variable domain (rest looked up from reference TRBV7-2 and TRBJ2-7): GAGVSQSPSNKVTEKGKDVELRCDPISGHTALYWYRQSLGQGLEFLIYFQGNSAPDKSGLPSDRFSAERTGGSVSTLTIQRTQQEDSAVYLCASSHTRSYEQYFGPGTRLTVT.

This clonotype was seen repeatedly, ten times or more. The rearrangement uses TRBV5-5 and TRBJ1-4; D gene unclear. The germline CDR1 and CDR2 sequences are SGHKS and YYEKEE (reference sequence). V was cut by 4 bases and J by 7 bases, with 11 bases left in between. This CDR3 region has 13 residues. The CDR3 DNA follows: TGTGCCAGCAGCAGCCGGGCTATTGAAAAACTGTTTTTT. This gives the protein CASSSRAIEKLFF. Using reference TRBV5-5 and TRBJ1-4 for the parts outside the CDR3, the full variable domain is DAGVTQSPTHLIKTRGQQVTLRCSPISGHKSVSWYQQVLGQGPQFIFQYYEKEERGRGNFPDRFSARQFPNYSSELNVNALLLGDSALYLCASSSRAIEKLFFGSGTQLSVL.

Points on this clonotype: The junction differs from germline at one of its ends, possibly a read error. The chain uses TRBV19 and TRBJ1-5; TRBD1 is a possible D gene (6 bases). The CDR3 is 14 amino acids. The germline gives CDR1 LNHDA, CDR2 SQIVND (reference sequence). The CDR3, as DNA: TGTGCCAGTAGTATGGGACGGGGTGGACAGCGCCAGCATTTT. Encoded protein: CASSMGRGGQRQHF.

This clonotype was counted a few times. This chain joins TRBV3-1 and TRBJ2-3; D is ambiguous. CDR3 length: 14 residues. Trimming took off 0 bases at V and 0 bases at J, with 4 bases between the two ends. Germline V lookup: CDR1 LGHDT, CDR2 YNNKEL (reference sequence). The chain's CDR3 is CASSQEASTDTQYF. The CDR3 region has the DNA TGTGCCAGCAGCCAAGAAGCTAGCACAGATACGCAGTATTTT.

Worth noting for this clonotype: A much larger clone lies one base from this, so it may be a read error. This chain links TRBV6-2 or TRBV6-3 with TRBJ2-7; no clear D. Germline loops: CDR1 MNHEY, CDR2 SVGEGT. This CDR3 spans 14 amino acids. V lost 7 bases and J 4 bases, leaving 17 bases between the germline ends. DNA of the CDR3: TGTGCCAGCACCGTAAGGGTGGTTTCGTACGAGCAGTACTTC. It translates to CASTVRVVSYEQYF.

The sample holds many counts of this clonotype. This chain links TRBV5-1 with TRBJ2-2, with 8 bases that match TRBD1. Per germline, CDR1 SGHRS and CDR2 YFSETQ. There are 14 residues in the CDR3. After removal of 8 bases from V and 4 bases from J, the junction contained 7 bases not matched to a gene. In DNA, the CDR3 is TGCGCCAGTACCGGGACAGGCTCCACCGGGGAGCTGTTTTTT. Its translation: CASTGTGSTGELFF.

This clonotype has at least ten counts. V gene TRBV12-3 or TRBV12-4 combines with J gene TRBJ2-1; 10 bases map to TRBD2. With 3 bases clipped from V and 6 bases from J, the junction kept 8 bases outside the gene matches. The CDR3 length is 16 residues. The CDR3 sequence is CASSFWLAGDVNEQFF. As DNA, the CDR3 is TGTGCCAGCAGTTTTTGGCTAGCGGGGGACGTCAATGAGCAGTTCTTC.